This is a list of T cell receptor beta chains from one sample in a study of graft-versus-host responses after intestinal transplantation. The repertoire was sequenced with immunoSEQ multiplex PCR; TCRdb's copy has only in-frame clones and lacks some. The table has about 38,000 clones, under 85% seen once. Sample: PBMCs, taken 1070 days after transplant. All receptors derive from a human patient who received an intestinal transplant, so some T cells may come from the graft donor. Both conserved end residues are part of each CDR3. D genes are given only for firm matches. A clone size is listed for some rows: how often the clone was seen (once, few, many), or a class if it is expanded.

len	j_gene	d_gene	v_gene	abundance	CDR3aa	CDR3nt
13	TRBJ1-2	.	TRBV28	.	CATAEEKNYGYTF	TGTGCCACTGCAGAGGAGAAAAACTATGGCTACACCTTC
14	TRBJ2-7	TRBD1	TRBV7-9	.	CASSRQGVSYEQYF	TGTGCCAGCAGCCGACAGGGGGTCTCCTACGAGCAGTACTTC
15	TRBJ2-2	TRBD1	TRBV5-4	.	CASSLSQGASWELFF	TGTGCCAGCAGCTTGAGTCAGGGGGCCAGCTGGGAGCTGTTTTTT
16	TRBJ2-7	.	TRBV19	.	CASSIDHARSTYEQYF	TGTGCCAGTAGTATAGATCACGCCAGGAGTACCTACGAGCAGTACTTC
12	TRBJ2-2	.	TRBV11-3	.	CASSLDVGELFF	TGTGCCAGCAGCTTAGATGTCGGGGAGCTGTTTTTT
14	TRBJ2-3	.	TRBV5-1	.	CASSLGLRTDTQYF	TGCGCCAGCAGCTTGGGACTACGCACAGATACGCAGTATTTT
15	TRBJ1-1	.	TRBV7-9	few	CASSLAGGSGTEAFF	TGTGCCAGCAGCTTAGCCGGGGGCTCTGGCACTGAAGCTTTCTTT
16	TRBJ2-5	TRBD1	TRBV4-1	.	CASSQAPTGGRETQYF	TGCGCCAGCAGCCAAGCCCCGACAGGGGGCCGGGAGACCCAGTACTTC
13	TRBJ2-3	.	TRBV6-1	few	CASSELRTDTQYF	TGTGCCAGCAGTGAACTTAGAACAGATACGCAGTATTTT
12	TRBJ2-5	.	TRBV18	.	CASSQEGETQYF	TGTGCCAGCTCCCAGGAAGGGGAGACCCAGTACTTC
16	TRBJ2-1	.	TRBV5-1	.	CASSLVGGASYNEQFF	TGCGCCAGCAGCTTGGTCGGGGGCGCGTCCTACAATGAGCAGTTCTTC
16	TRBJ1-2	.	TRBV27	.	CASSPSGVETNYGYTF	TGTGCCAGCAGCCCTAGCGGTGTGGAGACCAACTATGGCTACACCTTC
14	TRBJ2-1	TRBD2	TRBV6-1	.	CASGGLAGYNEQFF	TGTGCCAGCGGAGGACTAGCGGGCTACAATGAGCAGTTCTTC
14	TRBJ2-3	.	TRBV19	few	CASSWTASTDTQYF	TGTGCCAGTAGTTGGACAGCTAGCACAGATACGCAGTATTTT
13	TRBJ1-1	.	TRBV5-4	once	CASSPGRWAEAFF	TGTGCCAGCAGCCCGGGGCGTTGGGCTGAAGCTTTCTTT
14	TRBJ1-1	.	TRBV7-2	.	CASSPPAGATEAFF	TGTGCCAGCAGCCCCCCGGCCGGGGCCACTGAAGCTTTCTTT
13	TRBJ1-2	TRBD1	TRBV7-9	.	CASSPDRGPGYTF	TGTGCCAGCAGCCCCGACAGGGGGCCTGGCTACACCTTC
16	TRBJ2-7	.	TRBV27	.	CASSLSPAGSLGEQYF	TGTGCCAGCAGTTTATCGCCGGCGGGAAGTCTAGGGGAGCAGTACTTC
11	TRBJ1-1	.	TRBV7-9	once	CASSYDTEAFF	TGTGCCAGCAGCTATGACACTGAAGCTTTCTTT
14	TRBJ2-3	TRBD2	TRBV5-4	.	CASSSGLVGDTQYF	TGTGCCAGCAGTTCAGGACTAGTGGGGGATACGCAGTATTTT
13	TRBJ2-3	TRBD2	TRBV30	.	CALGRGSTDTQYF	TGTGCCCTGGGGCGGGGGTCTACAGATACGCAGTATTTT
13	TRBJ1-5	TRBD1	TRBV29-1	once	CSVVQGANQPQHF	TGCAGCGTGGTACAGGGGGCTAATCAGCCCCAGCATTTT
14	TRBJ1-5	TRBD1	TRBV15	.	CATSSRTGAQPQHF	TGTGCCACCAGTTCCCGGACAGGGGCTCAGCCCCAGCATTTT
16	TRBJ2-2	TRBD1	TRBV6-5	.	CASSYSLNRGTGELFF	TGTGCCAGCAGTTACTCCCTCAACAGGGGCACCGGGGAGCTGTTTTTT
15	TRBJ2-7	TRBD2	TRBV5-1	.	CASSWGLAGVGEQYF	TGCGCCAGCAGTTGGGGACTAGCGGGAGTAGGCGAGCAGTACTTC
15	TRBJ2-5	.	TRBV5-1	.	CASSLADRTQETQYF	TGCGCCAGCAGCTTGGCCGACAGGACCCAAGAGACCCAGTACTTC